This T cell receptor beta chain appears in the sequencing data of a study of T cells in Graves' hyperthyroidism and ophthalmopathy. This CDR3 region has 15 residues. Between the trimmed V and J ends, which lost 2 bases and 0 bases, there was a span of 11 bases. Germline V lookup: CDR1 MNHEY, CDR2 SMNVEV (reference sequence). The CDR3 regions of TCR beta were amplified from RNA transcripts. TCR CDR3 underwent first-round RT-PCR with the HTBI primer set. TCRdb re-called the multiplex PCR reads with MiXCR, one entry per CDR3 protein. The sample lists 600,000 or so distinct CDR3 sequences, 15% to 20% occurring once.

The rearrangement uses TRBV27 and TRBJ2-7; no firm D call. The specimen was blood. The clonotype originates from a woman aged 25 to 39 with Graves' hyperthyroidism. CDR3 sequence (DNA): TGTGCCAGCAGTTTAGAGAGTCCGACCTCCTACGAGCAGTACTTC. Translated, it gives CASSLESPTSYEQYF.